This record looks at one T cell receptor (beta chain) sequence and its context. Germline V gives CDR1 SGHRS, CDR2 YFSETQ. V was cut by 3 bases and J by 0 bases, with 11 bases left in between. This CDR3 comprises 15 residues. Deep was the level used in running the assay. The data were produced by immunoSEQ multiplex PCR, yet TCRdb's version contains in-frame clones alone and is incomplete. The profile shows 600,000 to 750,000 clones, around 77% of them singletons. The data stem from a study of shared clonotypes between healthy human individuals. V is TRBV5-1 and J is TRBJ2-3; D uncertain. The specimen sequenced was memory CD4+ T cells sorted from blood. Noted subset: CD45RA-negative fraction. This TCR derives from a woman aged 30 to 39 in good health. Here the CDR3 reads CASSSPKGSTDTQYF. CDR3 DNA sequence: TGCGCCAGCAGCTCCCCTAAGGGTAGCACAGATACGCAGTATTTT.